The source of this TCR beta chain is a study of T cell responses to AZD1222 COVID-19 vaccine. Across the study: Analysis merged second doses at about 4 or about 12 weeks.

The protocol was immunoSEQ multiplex PCR, while the TCRdb copy is restricted to in-frame clones and leaves out a portion. Seen here are about 160,000 clones, 85% to 95% observed once, and the top ten hold roughly 1.3%. Study-wide results and limits: A rise in Spike-specific TCR breadth and depth followed two AZD1222 doses. Mapped onto spike, vaccine-associated CD4 TCRs spanned it and were dominant at 160-218 and 743-854.

In regard to this clone: What it binds is unknown.

The origin of this receptor is an adult in good health. Here the sequenced sample was peripheral blood, taken on day 0 of AZD1222 vaccination.

Here the CDR3 reads CASSLEGLYNEQFF. The CDR3 nucleotides are TGTGCCAGCAGCTTGGAGGGCCTCTACAATGAGCAGTTCTTC. The chain joins TRBV13 to TRBJ2-1, with a weak D call TRBD2 (6 bases). CDR3 size: 14 residues. V lost 3 bases to trimming and J lost 3 bases, with 9 bases between them. Germline values: CDR1 PRHDT, CDR2 FYEKMQ (reference sequence).